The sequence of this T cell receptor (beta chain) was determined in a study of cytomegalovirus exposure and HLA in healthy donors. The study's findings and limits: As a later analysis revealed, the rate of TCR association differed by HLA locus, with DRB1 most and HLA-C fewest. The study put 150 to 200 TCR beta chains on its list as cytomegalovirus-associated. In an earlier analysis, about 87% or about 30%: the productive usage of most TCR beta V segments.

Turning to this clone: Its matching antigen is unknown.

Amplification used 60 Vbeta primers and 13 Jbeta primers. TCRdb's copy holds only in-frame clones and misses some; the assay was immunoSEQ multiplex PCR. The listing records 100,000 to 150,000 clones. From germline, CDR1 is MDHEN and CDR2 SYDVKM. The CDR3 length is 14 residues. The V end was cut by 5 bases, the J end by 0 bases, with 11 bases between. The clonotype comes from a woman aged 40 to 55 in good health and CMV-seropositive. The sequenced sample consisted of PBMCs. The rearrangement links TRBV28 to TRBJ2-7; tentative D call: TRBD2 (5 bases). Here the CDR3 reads CASSTTRDSYEQYF. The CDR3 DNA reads TGTGCCAGCAGTACAACCCGGGACTCCTACGAGCAGTACTTC.